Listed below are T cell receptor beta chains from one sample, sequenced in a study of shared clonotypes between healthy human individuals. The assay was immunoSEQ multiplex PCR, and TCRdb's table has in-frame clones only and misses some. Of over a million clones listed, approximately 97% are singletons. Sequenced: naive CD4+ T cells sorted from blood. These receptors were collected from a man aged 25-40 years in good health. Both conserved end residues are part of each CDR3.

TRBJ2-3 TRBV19 CASSIDPVSTDTQYF
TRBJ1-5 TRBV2 CASRDRGLQPQHF
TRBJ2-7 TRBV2 CASITGEDYEQYF
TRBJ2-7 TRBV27 CASSVTGYEQYF
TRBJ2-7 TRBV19 CASSEATGPTYEQYF
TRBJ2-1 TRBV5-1 CASSFPHPTKNGDNEQFF
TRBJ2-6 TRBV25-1 CAAHGTGANVLTF
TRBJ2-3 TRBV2 CASSRAGSTDTQYF
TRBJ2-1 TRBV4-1 CASSHLGLARNMDNEQFF
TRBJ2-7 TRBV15 CATSRDGASSYEQYF
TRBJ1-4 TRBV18 CASSFETGPEKLFF
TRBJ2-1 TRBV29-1 CSVGLAVNNEQFF
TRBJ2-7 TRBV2 CASSAFGTATYEQYF
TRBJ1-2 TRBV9 CASSPQLGMHGYTF
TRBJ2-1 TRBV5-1 CASSTGLAGGDNEQFF
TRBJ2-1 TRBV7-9 CASSPGARDNEQFF
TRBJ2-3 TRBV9 CASSVSGRTSTDTQYF
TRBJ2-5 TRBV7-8 CASNREETQYF
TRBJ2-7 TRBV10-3 CAISESLGFYEQYF
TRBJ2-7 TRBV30 CAWGVGGTYEQYF
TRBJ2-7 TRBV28 CASSLNPLDLKGF
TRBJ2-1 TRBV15 CATSRKGTSGPSGYNEQFF
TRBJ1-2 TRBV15 CATSREGGRNGYTF
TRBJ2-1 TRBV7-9 CASSLTHTSGIYNEQFF
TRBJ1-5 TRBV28 CASSNPGLNQPQHF
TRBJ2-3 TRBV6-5 CASSSAGPHTHTQYF
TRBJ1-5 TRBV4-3 CASSQTGGGQPQHF
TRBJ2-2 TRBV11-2 CASSLGLAGKPTGELFF
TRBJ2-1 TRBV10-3 CAISESGSSSKDQTLLRNEQFF
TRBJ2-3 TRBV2 CASRPSGSVADTQYF
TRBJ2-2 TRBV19 CASNRQPNTGELFF
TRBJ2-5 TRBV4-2 CASSHTIRAQALGETQYF
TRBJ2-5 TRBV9 CASSVGLAGGETQYF
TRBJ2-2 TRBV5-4 CASSWGQGARNGELFF
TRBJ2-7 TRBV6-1 CASIGNYEQYF
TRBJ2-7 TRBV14 CASSQAAQEQYF